The rows below give T cell receptor beta chains drawn from one sample of a study of OX40 agonist ivuxolimab in advanced cancers. Some clones are missing from TCRdb's copy, which holds only in-frame ones; the method was immunoSEQ multiplex PCR. The sample carries approximately 29,000 clones, 70% to 80% recorded once. Sample: CD4+ or CD8+ T cells sorted from blood, taken in a trial of the OX40 agonist ivuxolimab. The source is an adult with an advanced solid tumor such as melanoma, head and neck, liver or kidney cancer. Each CDR3 is given with its conserved first and last residue. Each record gives: CDR3 protein, CDR3 DNA, V gene, J gene, D gene, clone size. A D gene is named only where the DNA matches it firmly. Clone size appears in some rows only: once, few, many, or a class for an expanded clone.

CDR3 protein: CASSSPGGGTDTQYF; CDR3 DNA: TGTGCCAGCAGTTCCCCAGGGGGGGGCACAGATACGCAGTATTTT; V gene: TRBV28; J gene: TRBJ2-3; D gene: -; clone size: -
CDR3 protein: CASSSGQVTEAFF; CDR3 DNA: TGTGCCAGCAGCTCCGGACAGGTCACTGAAGCTTTCTTT; V gene: TRBV5-4; J gene: TRBJ1-1; D gene: TRBD1; clone size: -
CDR3 protein: CAWRGLGRTDTQYF; CDR3 DNA: TGTGCCTGGAGGGGCTTAGGGAGGACAGATACGCAGTATTTT; V gene: TRBV30; J gene: TRBJ2-3; D gene: -; clone size: -
CDR3 protein: CASSEGGLYEQYF; CDR3 DNA: TGTGCCAGCAGTGAAGGAGGACTCTACGAGCAGTACTTC; V gene: TRBV6-1; J gene: TRBJ2-7; D gene: -; clone size: once
CDR3 protein: CASSSSLGLQYEQYF; CDR3 DNA: TGTGCCAGCAGCTCCTCTTTGGGACTTCAATACGAGCAGTACTTC; V gene: TRBV7-2; J gene: TRBJ2-7; D gene: -; clone size: -
CDR3 protein: CASSRGKSSYEQYF; CDR3 DNA: TGTGCCAGCTCAAGGGGCAAGAGCTCCTACGAGCAGTACTTC; V gene: TRBV18; J gene: TRBJ2-7; D gene: -; clone size: -
CDR3 protein: CASSGGRTSGGEQYF; CDR3 DNA: TGTGCCAGCAGCGGGGGGCGGACTAGCGGAGGGGAGCAGTACTTC; V gene: TRBV11-1; J gene: TRBJ2-7; D gene: TRBD2; clone size: -
CDR3 protein: CASSYGTGGLTGELFF; CDR3 DNA: TGTGCCAGCAGTTACGGGACAGGGGGCCTCACCGGGGAGCTGTTTTTT; V gene: TRBV6-5; J gene: TRBJ2-2; D gene: TRBD1; clone size: -
CDR3 protein: CASSRTGGLGYTF; CDR3 DNA: TGTGCCAGCAGTAGAACAGGGGGCTTAGGCTACACCTTC; V gene: TRBV27; J gene: TRBJ1-2; D gene: TRBD1; clone size: -
CDR3 protein: CASSPRPIGLAQNNEQFF; CDR3 DNA: TGTGCCAGCAGTCCGAGACCCATTGGACTAGCGCAAAACAATGAGCAGTTCTTC; V gene: TRBV27; J gene: TRBJ2-1; D gene: TRBD2; clone size: -
CDR3 protein: CASSRQRLGGETQYF; CDR3 DNA: TGTGCCAGCAGCCGCCAACGGCTCGGGGGGGAGACCCAGTACTTC; V gene: TRBV7-6; J gene: TRBJ2-5; D gene: TRBD2; clone size: -